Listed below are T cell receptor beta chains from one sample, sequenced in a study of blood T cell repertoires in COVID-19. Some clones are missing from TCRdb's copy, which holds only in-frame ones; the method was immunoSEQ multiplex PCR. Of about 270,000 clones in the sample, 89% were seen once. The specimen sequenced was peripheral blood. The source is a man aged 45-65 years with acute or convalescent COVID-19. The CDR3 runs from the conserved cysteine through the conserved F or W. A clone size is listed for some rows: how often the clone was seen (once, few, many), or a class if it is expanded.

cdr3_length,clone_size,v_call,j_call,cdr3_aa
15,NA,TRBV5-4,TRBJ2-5,CASSSPQGGEETQYF
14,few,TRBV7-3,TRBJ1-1,CASSAGTGSTEAFF
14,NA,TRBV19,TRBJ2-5,CASSQRGAGETQYF
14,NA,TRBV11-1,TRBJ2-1,CASRWTGLNNEQFF
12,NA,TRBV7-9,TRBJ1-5,CASTLGGQPQHF
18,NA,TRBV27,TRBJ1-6,CASSPGGELPSYNSPLHF
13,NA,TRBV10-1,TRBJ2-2,CASSPRVAGELFF
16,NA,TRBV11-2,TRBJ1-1,CASSPTTEKRDTEAFF
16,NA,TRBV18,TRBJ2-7,CASSPDRVGDRDEQYF
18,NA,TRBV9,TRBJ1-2,CASSPRQGVWGTNYGYTF
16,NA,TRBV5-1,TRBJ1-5,CASSLAGRGSNQPQHF
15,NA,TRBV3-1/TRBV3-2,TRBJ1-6,CASRGWAGDNSPLHF
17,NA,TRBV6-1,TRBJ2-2,CASSEQFLAGSTGELFF
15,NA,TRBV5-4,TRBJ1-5,CASSSWGHSNQPQHF
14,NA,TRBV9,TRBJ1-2,CASSVGTSNYGYTF
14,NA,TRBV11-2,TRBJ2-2,CASPGGALGGELFF
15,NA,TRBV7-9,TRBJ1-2,CASSQGANPNYGYTF
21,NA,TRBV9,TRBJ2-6,CASSVAPYFQGGRTGANVLTF
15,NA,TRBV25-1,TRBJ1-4,CASSESTTVKGKLFF
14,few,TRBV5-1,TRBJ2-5,CASSQSPTQETQYF
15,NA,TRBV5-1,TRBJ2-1,CASSFAGSSYNEQFF
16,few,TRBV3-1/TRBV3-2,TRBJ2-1,CATAKLAGASYNEQFF
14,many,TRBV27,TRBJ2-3,CASSLGSGWDTQYF
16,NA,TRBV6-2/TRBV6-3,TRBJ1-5,CASSYSSSRENQPQHF
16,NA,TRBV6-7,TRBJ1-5,CASTPRPGSFCQPQHF
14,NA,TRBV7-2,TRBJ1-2,CASSSSGGLRGYTF
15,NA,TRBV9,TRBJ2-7,CASSPRDYTSYEQYF
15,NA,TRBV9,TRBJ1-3,CASRPDRTSGNTIYF
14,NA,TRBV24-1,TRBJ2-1,CATSDTGLYNEQFF
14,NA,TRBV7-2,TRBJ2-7,CASSLGLSLNEQYF
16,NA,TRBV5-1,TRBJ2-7,CASSPGTSGGAVEQYF
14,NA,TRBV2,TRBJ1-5,CASSEEGWYQPQHF
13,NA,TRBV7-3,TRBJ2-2,CASSSGFAGELFF
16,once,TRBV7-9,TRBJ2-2,CASSSGTGATTGELFF
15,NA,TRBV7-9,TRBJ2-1,CASSLTQGTYNEQFF
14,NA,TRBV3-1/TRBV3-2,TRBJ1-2,CASSLGQEVWGYTF
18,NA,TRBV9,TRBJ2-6,CASSVGAGRFSGANVLTF